The 3 T cell receptor beta chains listed next were all sequenced from one sample in a study of shared clonotypes between healthy human individuals. Some clones are missing from TCRdb's copy, which holds only in-frame ones; the method was immunoSEQ multiplex PCR. In the table there are approximately 940,000 clones, roughly 72% of which are singletons. Sequenced: memory CD4+ T cells sorted from blood. As for subset: CD45RA-negative fraction. These receptors were collected from a man aged 18 to 29 in good health.

The chain employs TRBV27 and TRBJ2-1; D is undetermined. V was clipped by 2 bases and J by 10 bases, with 15 bases between them. Germline V gene lookup returns CDR1 MNHEY and CDR2 SMNVEV (reference sequence). CDR3 length equals 14 residues. This CDR3 reads CASSLRSESREQFF. Here the CDR3 DNA reads TGTGCCAGCAGTTTACGATCGGAAAGTCGGGAGCAGTTCTTC.

This chain uses TRBV29-1 with TRBJ2-1; 7 bases align to TRBD1. The V segment lost 6 bases and the J segment 0 bases; nucleotides outside the gene matches: 11. This CDR3 has 16 residues. Germline loops: CDR1 SQVTM, CDR2 ANQGSEA. CDR3 loop: CSVSKGAPNSYNEQFF. CDR3 nucleotides: TGCAGCGTGTCCAAGGGGGCCCCCAACTCCTACAATGAGCAGTTCTTC.

Concerning this clone itself: This same CDR3 is encoded by further DNA sequences in the sample. This chain links TRBV5-1 with TRBJ2-7; D is uncertain. V lost 2 bases, J lost 4 bases, and 4 bases lay in between. CDR1 SGHRS and CDR2 YFSETQ come from the germline V gene. The CDR3 contains 11 residues. CDR3 in amino acids: CASSFQYEQYF. CDR3 nucleotide sequence: TGCGCCAGCAGCTTCCAGTACGAGCAGTACTTC.